This T cell receptor beta chain emerged from a study of blood T cell repertoires in COVID-19. Across the study: Samples of COVID-19 (acute and convalescent) were obtained from the United States, Italy and Spain. PBMCs, B-cell-depleted T cells, or T cells provided the cDNA or gDNA that made up the material.

Generated by immunoSEQ multiplex PCR, the TCRdb table keeps only in-frame clones and is missing some. The sample holds tens of thousands of clones, about 85% seen once. This clone was seen a handful of times. The DNA is left out, because the CDR3 cannot be placed on it with certainty; the CDR3 is given as TCRdb lists it. Germline V CDR1 and CDR2: MNHEY, SVGEGT. Ends included, the CDR3 has 13 residues. This rearrangement joins TRBV6-2 or TRBV6-3 to TRBJ1-1. The source material was peripheral blood. The sequence was collected from a man aged 55-75 years with acute or convalescent COVID-19. The CDR3 spells CASSSIWGPGIFF.